The 25 T cell receptor beta chains reported below all come from one sample, sequenced in a study of response to subunit inactivated influenza vaccine. TCRdb re-analysed the RT-PCR reads in MiXCR, keeping a single row per CDR3 protein. This table has fewer than 800,000 distinct CDR3 sequences, around a sixth appearing once. Specimen: PBMCs from blood, collected roughly 13 days after vaccination. These receptor sequences come from a man aged 50 or older who received an inactivated influenza vaccine.

This clonotype was counted many times. The chain combines TRBV12-3 or TRBV12-4 with TRBJ1-2; tentative D call: TRBD1 (5 bases). There are 15 residues in the CDR3. The germline V and J ends were trimmed by 3 bases and 6 bases, with 17 bases remaining between them. The CDR3 DNA reads as TGTGCCAGCAGTTTTATCGGGTCCTCCAGGGATGGCTACACCTTC. Translating gives CASSFIGSSRDGYTF.

The table lists this clonotype with a few counts. CDR3 residues: CASSVAGGSSYEQYF. The DNA of the CDR3 is TGTGCCAGCAGCGTAGCGGGCGGGAGCTCCTACGAGCAGTACTTC. The chain couples TRBV9 to TRBJ2-7; 7 bases are shared with TRBD2. Germline V lookup: CDR1 SGDLS, CDR2 YYNGEE. After removal of 0 bases from V and 0 bases from J, the junction contained 3 bases not matched to a gene. There are 15 residues in the CDR3. The whole variable domain, filled in from reference TRBV9 and TRBJ2-7, reads DSGVTQTPKHLITATGQRVTLRCSPRSGDLSVYWYQQSLDQGLQFLIQYYNGEERAKGNILERFSAQQFPDLHSELNLSSLELGDSALYFCASSVAGGSSYEQYFGPGTRLTVT.

This clonotype was detected only a few times. The rearrangement uses TRBV12-3 or TRBV12-4 and TRBJ2-2; D uncertain. Deletions cut 1 base from V and 0 bases from J, with 9 bases between. The length of the CDR3 is 16 residues. CDR3 nucleotides: TGTGCCAGCAGTTTAGAGGACCAGACGAACACCGGGGAGCTGTTTTTT. Translating gives CASSLEDQTNTGELFF.

This clonotype was seen at least ten times. This chain's CDR3 is CASTGDSYNEQFF. In DNA form, the CDR3 reads TGCGCCAGCACCGGGGACTCCTACAATGAGCAGTTCTTC. The chain employs TRBV5-1 and TRBJ2-1; maybe TRBD2 (5 bases). CDR3 size: 13 residues. Trimming took 6 bases from V and 0 from J, leaving 7 bases between them. In germline, CDR1 is SGHRS, CDR2 YFSETQ.

There are a few counts of this clonotype. The CDR3 sequence: CASSLRSPDSYEQYF. The DNA of the CDR3 is TGTGCCAGCAGCTTACGGTCCCCCGATTCCTACGAGCAGTACTTC. V is TRBV7-9 and J is TRBJ2-7; D uncertain. CDR3 length: 15 amino acids. Germline CDR1 SEHNR, CDR2 FQNEAQ (reference sequence). With 2 bases removed from V and 1 base from J, the gap between germline ends came to 12 bases.

J is TRBJ2-5 and V is TRBV5-5; D gene unclear. The ends were cut back, 4 bases at V and 2 bases at J, with 12 bases in the middle. The CDR3 contains 14 residues. From germline, CDR1 is SGHKS and CDR2 YYEKEE (reference sequence). For the CDR3, the DNA is TGTGCCAGCAGCCCTCACAGAGAACAAGAGACCCAGTACTTC. Its protein product is CASSPHREQETQYF.

This clonotype was recorded a few times. The rearrangement uses TRBV9 and TRBJ2-1; D is undetermined. Looked up from germline, CDR1 is SGDLS and CDR2 is YYNGEE. With 3 bases removed from V and 6 bases from J, the gap between germline ends came to 19 bases. The CDR3 is made up of 16 amino acids. CDR3 DNA sequence: TGTGCCAGCAGCGGCCTACTGCGCGTTCTGCCCAATGAGCAGTTCTTC. Encoded protein: CASSGLLRVLPNEQFF.

The chain recombines TRBV25-1 with TRBJ2-7; TRBD2 might be the D (5 bases). The CDR3 totals 13 residues. The germline CDR1 and CDR2 sequences are MGHDK and SYGVNS. V lost 0 bases and J 6 bases, leaving 9 bases between the germline ends. The CDR3 region has the DNA TGTGCCAGCAGTGAATATGCGGCGGGCGAGCAGTACTTC. Translating it yields CASSEYAAGEQYF.

This chain connects TRBV5-1 to TRBJ2-1, with 16 bases fitting TRBD2. The length of the CDR3 is 19 residues. CDR1 is SGHRS, CDR2 YFSETQ, per germline. V dropped 4 bases and J dropped 4; count of bases not matched to a gene: 11. CDR3 region: CASSGTGTSGGARYNEQFF. As DNA, the CDR3 is TGCGCCAGCAGCGGAACCGGGACTAGCGGGGGGGCTAGGTACAATGAGCAGTTCTTC.

This clonotype was observed many times. V is TRBV7-2 and J is TRBJ2-7; 7 nucleotides line up with TRBD1. The CDR3 spans 13 residues. J gave up 5 bases and V 3 bases, and 4 bases lay outside the gene matches. CDR1 is SGHTA, CDR2 FQGNSA, per germline. CDR3 loop: CASSLNRGDEQYF. The CDR3 nucleotides are TGTGCCAGCAGCTTGAACAGGGGTGACGAGCAGTACTTC.

This clonotype occurred a few times. This chain joins TRBV14 and TRBJ2-7, with 9 bases fitting TRBD1. Germline assignment: CDR1 SGHDN and CDR2 FVKESK. There are 16 residues in the CDR3. The trim removed 0 bases at V and 4 bases at J, leaving 7 bases unmatched. The DNA for the CDR3 is TGTGCCAGCAGCCAAGAGGGCAACAGGGGGCAATACGAGCAGTACTTC. Its protein product is CASSQEGNRGQYEQYF.

This clonotype has more than one count but fewer than ten. V gene TRBV6-2 or TRBV6-3 combines with J gene TRBJ2-1, with D unresolved. Germline V gives CDR1 MNHEY, CDR2 SVGEGT. The CDR3 contains 13 residues. V was clipped by 5 bases and J by 9 bases, with 14 bases between them. The CDR3 DNA is TGTGCCAGCAGTGACTTCCGCAGCCGTGAGCAGTTCTTC. Protein: CASSDFRSREQFF.

V is TRBV12-3 or TRBV12-4 and J is TRBJ2-2; D is ambiguous. This CDR3 has 13 amino acids. V was pared by 3 bases and J by 5 bases, with 7 bases between. The CDR3 sequence is CASSFRRTGELFF. DNA for the CDR3: TGTGCCAGCAGTTTTAGGCGAACCGGGGAGCTGTTTTTT.

The rearrangement joins TRBV5-1 to TRBJ2-1; 10 bases align to TRBD2. Germline CDR1 SGHRS, CDR2 YFSETQ. The length of the CDR3 is 14 residues. The trim removed 1 base at V and 8 bases at J, leaving 3 bases unmatched. CDR3 amino acids: CASSLSSGSYEQFF. The CDR3 nucleotides are TGCGCCAGCAGCTTGTCTAGCGGGAGCTATGAGCAGTTCTTC.

The chain employs TRBV5-6 and TRBJ1-5; D might be TRBD1 (6 bases). The V and J ends lost 2 bases and 2 bases respectively, with 14 bases between them. The CDR3 runs 16 residues. Germline V gene lookup returns CDR1 SGHDT and CDR2 YYEEEE. CDR3 in DNA: TGTGCCAGCAGCTTTGGGGGGCTCGGAGGCAATCAGCCCCAGCATTTT. Translating it yields CASSFGGLGGNQPQHF.

This clonotype showed up many times. The V call is TRBV14, the J call TRBJ1-1, with 7 bases identical to TRBD1. The germline V gene has CDR1 SGHDN and CDR2 FVKESK. V shed 5 bases, J shed 0 bases, and the junction held 21 bases outside the gene matches. CDR3 length: 20 residues. This CDR3 is CASSTYDLFRGDRVNTEAFF. In DNA, the CDR3 is TGTGCCAGCAGCACCTACGACTTATTTAGGGGCGACAGGGTGAACACTGAAGCTTTCTTT. Based on the CDR3 plus reference TRBV14 and TRBJ1-1, the full variable domain is EAGVTQFPSHSVIEKGQTVTLRCDPISGHDNLYWYRRVMGKEIKFLLHFVKESKQDESGMPNNRFLAERTGGTYSTLKVQPAELEDSGVYFCASSTYDLFRGDRVNTEAFFGQGTRLTVV.

This clonotype was detected only a few times. The V gene is TRBV4-1, the J gene TRBJ1-2; 10 bases agree with TRBD1. CDR1 is MGHRA and CDR2 is YSYEKL in the germline V gene. The J segment lost 4 bases and the V segment lost 0 bases, leaving 5 bases of the junction unmatched. The CDR3 is 16 amino acids. The CDR3 nucleotides are TGCGCCAGCAGCCAAGATCCCGGGACAGGGGCCTATGGCTACACCTTC. Translated: CASSQDPGTGAYGYTF.

There are a few counts of this clonotype. The V call is TRBV7-9, the J call TRBJ2-3; 7 nucleotides align to TRBD2. Germline V gene sequence: CDR1 SEHNR, CDR2 FQNEAQ (reference sequence). Germline trimming cut 1 base from V and 2 bases from J; bases unmatched to any gene: 6. The CDR3 runs 16 residues. The CDR3 DNA reads as TGTGCCAGCAGCTTAGTCTTGGCGGGGGACACAGATACGCAGTATTTT. The encoded protein is CASSLVLAGDTDTQYF.

A few counts support this clonotype. The chain recombines TRBV15 with TRBJ1-6; D is ambiguous. CDR1 LNHNV and CDR2 YYDKDF come from the germline V gene (reference sequence). CDR3 length equals 13 residues. Trimming stripped 5 bases from V and 8 bases from J, with 10 bases between. Here the CDR3 reads CATSSERDSPLHF. The CDR3 DNA follows: TGTGCCACCAGCTCAGAGAGGGATTCACCCCTCCACTTT.

The V call is TRBV20-1, the J call TRBJ2-5; TRBD2 is a possible D gene (5 bases). The CDR3 length is 14 residues. Trimming shortened V by 3 bases and J by 2 bases, and 13 bases separated the two germline ends. CDR1 and CDR2 from the germline V gene are DFQATT and SNEGSKA (reference sequence). This chain's CDR3 is CSASFWTPQETQYF. The CDR3 DNA is TGCAGTGCTAGCTTTTGGACTCCTCAAGAGACCCAGTACTTC.

This clonotype has more than one count but fewer than ten. The rearrangement joins TRBV7-2 to TRBJ1-2; D is uncertain. Germline V CDR1 and CDR2: SGHTA, FQGNSA. CDR3 length: 14 residues. Trimming pared 3 bases from V and 9 bases from J, leaving 17 bases between. The CDR3 loop is CASSLDVSGSRYTF. The CDR3 DNA reads TGTGCCAGCAGCTTGGACGTCAGCGGCTCCCGCTACACCTTC.

For the CDR3, the DNA is TGTGCCAGTAGTATGTGGCAGAACACTGAAGCTTTCTTT. Translating gives CASSMWQNTEAFF. The chain links TRBV19 to TRBJ1-1; D gene unclear. Germline V gives CDR1 LNHDA, CDR2 SQIVND (reference sequence). The V and J ends lost 3 bases and 1 base respectively, with 6 bases between them. The CDR3 has 13 residues. Complete variable domain (other parts from reference TRBV19 and TRBJ1-1): DGGITQSPKYLFRKEGQNVTLSCEQNLNHDAMYWYRQDPGQGLRLIYYSQIVNDFQKGDIAEGYSVSREKKESFPLTVTSAQKNPTAFYLCASSMWQNTEAFFGQGTRLTVV.

The V gene is TRBV12-3 or TRBV12-4, the J gene TRBJ2-7, with 11 bases fitting TRBD2. The CDR3 contains 16 residues. Trimming cost V 5 bases and J 0 bases; bases outside gene matches: 6. In DNA form, the CDR3 reads TGTGCCAGCAGTGGGACTAGCGGAACGCCCTCCTACGAGCAGTACTTC. Its protein is CASSGTSGTPSYEQYF.

The chain carries TRBV5-6 and TRBJ1-2; no reliable D call. CDR3 size: 15 residues. Germline V lookup: CDR1 SGHDT, CDR2 YYEEEE. With 0 bases removed from V and 4 bases from J, the gap between germline ends came to 13 bases. The CDR3 nucleotides are TGTGCCAGCAGCTTGGACGCCCTAACTGGCTATGGCTACACCTTC. Its protein is CASSLDALTGYGYTF.

The genes are TRBV18 and TRBJ2-6; a possible D gene is TRBD1 (5 bases). Trimming took off 0 bases at V and 2 bases at J, with 11 bases between the two ends. CDR3 length equals 17 residues. Germline-derived CDR1 and CDR2 are KGHSH and LQKENI. CDR3 region: CASSPPGIRAGANVLTF. Here the CDR3 DNA reads TGTGCCAGCTCACCACCAGGAATCAGGGCTGGGGCCAACGTCCTGACTTTC.